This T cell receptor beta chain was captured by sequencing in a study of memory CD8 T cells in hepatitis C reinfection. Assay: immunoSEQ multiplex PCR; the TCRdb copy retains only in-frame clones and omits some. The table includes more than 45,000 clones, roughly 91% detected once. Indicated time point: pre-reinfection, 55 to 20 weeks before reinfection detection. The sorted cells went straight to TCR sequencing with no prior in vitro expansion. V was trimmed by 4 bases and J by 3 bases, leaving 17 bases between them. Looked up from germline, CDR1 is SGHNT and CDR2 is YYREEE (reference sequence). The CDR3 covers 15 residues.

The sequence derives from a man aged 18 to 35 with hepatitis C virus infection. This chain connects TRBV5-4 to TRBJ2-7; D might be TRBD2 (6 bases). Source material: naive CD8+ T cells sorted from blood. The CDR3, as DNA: TGTGCCAGCAGCCCCCGTCCGGGAGAATACTACGAGCAGTACGTC. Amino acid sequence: CASSPRPGEYYEQYV.